This T cell receptor (beta chain) was documented in a study of identical twins. V was clipped by 4 bases and J by 5 bases, with 17 bases between them. Germline CDR1 reads MNHEY; CDR2 reads SVGAGI. CDR3 length: 15 residues. Everyone who donated was a healthy Caucasian. TCRdb ran MiXCR on the 5' RACE reads and lists one entry per CDR3 protein. Seen here are 1.5 million to 2 million distinct CDR3 sequences, about 32% observed once, and the top ten hold 0.25% to 0.3%. The receptor comes from a newborn girl in good health. Specimen: cord blood. The rearrangement uses TRBV6-5 and TRBJ1-2; D is undetermined. In DNA, the CDR3 is TGTGCCAGCAGTTCCGTGACATATTTCCTATATGGCTACACCTTC. The encoded protein is CASSSVTYFLYGYTF.